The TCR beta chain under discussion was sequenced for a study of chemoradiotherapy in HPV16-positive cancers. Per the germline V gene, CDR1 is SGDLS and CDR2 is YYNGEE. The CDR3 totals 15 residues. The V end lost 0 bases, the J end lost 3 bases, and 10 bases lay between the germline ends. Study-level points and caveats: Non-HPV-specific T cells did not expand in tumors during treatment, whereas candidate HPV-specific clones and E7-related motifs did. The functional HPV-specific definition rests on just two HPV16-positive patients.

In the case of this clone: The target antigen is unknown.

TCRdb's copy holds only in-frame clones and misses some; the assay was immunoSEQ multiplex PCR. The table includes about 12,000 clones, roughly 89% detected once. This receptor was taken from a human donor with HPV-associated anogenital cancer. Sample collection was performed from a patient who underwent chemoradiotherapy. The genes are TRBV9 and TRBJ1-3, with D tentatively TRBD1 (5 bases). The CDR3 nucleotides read TGTGCCAGCAGCGTAGATCTAGGGGATGGAAACACCATATATTTT. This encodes CASSVDLGDGNTIYF.